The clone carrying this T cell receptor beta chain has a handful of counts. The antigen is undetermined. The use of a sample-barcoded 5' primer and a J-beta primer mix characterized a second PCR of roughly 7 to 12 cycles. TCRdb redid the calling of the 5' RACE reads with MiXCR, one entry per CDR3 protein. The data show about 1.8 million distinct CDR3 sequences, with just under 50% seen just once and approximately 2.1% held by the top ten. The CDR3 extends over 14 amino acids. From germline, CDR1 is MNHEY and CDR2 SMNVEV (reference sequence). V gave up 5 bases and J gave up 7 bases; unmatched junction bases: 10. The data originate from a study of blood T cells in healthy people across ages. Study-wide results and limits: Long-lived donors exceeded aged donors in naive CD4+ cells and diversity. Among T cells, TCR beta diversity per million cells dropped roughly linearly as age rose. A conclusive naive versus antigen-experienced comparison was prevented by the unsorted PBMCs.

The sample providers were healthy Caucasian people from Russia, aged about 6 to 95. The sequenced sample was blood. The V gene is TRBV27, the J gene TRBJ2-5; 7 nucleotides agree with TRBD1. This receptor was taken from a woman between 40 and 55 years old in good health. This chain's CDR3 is CASSPGTGVGTQYF. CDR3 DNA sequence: TGTGCCAGCAGTCCCGGAACAGGGGTGGGGACCCAGTACTTC.